The clone carrying this T cell receptor beta chain was seen more than once but under ten times. Antigen unknown. Each cDNA molecule carried a unique molecular identifier. TCRdb re-called the 5' RACE reads with MiXCR, one entry per CDR3 protein. The repertoire holds approximately 56,000 distinct CDR3 sequences, with about 14% as singletons. The sample belongs to a study of early T cells in non-severe SARS-CoV-2 infection. Study-level background: Sequencing used unsorted whole-blood bulk RNA, so chains lack pairing.

Study-wide points: There was a bias toward anti-spike CD8 responses in VDJdb matching, which missed private and CD4 specificities.

The germline V gene encodes CDR1 DFQATT and CDR2 SNEGSKA (reference sequence). With 2 bases removed from V and 2 bases from J, the gap between germline ends came to 13 bases. This CDR3 comprises 14 residues. This chain joins TRBV20-1 and TRBJ2-7; a weak D match, TRBD2 (6 bases). Sequencing used whole blood, obtained at baseline. The sequence came from an adult who was a healthcare worker with PCR-confirmed SARS-CoV-2 infection or an uninfected control (not recorded which). CDR3 in DNA: TGCAGTGCTAGAATGGACTATGCCGCCTACGAGCAGTACTTC. Translated: CSARMDYAAYEQYF.